Sequencing of this T cell receptor beta chain was carried out in a study of T cells in Graves' hyperthyroidism and ophthalmopathy. Amplification of TCR beta CDR3 regions was performed using RNA transcripts as template. An initial round of RT-PCR targeting the TCR CDR3 relied on the HTBI primer set. A single record per CDR3 protein comes from TCRdb applying MiXCR to the multiplex PCR reads. This sample yields 610,000 or so distinct CDR3 sequences, of which about 43% are seen a single time; around 8% belongs to the top ten. This CDR3 region has 16 residues. Germline V lookup: CDR1 KGHDR, CDR2 SFDVKD. V lost 0 bases, J lost 2 bases, and 12 bases lay in between.

Sequenced sample: peripheral blood or thyroid tissue (not recorded which). This rearrangement joins TRBV24-1 to TRBJ1-1, with unresolved D. This TCR came from a woman younger than 30 with Graves' hyperthyroidism. CDR3 in DNA: TGTGCCACCAGTGATTTGGTAACAGTCGAAAACACTGAAGCTTTCTTT. Amino acids: CATSDLVTVENTEAFF.